The entry below describes one TCR beta chain. Its antigen is unknown. Base qualities are not at hand, and no much larger clone is one base apart. Library preparation employed the immunoSEQ multiplex PCR assay. The table was pulled from immuneACCESS by TCRdb, which kept in-frame rearrangements only. Such tables lose some clones; where checked, under half of the loss comes from unresolved V genes, and the rest has no known cause. Across this sample there are roughly 150,000 clones, with about 93% seen only once. The ten largest clones represent roughly 0.64% of the sample. Based on the germline V gene, the CDR1 and CDR2 sequences are SGHVS and FNYEAQ. The CDR3 holds 17 amino acids from the cysteine to the phenylalanine. This entry keeps only the CDR3 DNA: 51 bases, framed from base 1. V is clipped by 1 base and J by 2 bases, and the sequence between their germline boundaries is 16 bases long. The entry originates in a study of control samples from healthy donors and cancer patients (dated by TCRdb to the early 2020s).

The sequencing input was blood. The chain is encoded by TRBV7-6 joined to TRBJ2-3; the D gene cannot be resolved reliably. The TCR was taken from a woman in her twenties or thirties in good health. The CDR3 region: CASSLGTDQLYTDTQYF. The DNA reads TGTGCCAGCAGCTTAGGCACGGACCAACTTTACACAGATACGCAGTATTTT.